The sequence of this TCR beta chain was determined in a study of blood T cell repertoires in COVID-19 (dated by TCRdb to about 2020). With respect to the entire study: Samples covering the acute and convalescent phases of COVID-19 were provided by collaborators in the United States, Italy and Spain. Subjects who had been exposed to COVID-19, were actively infected with it, or had recovered from it provided the deeply sampled blood TCRbeta repertoires that made up the dataset. The repertoires were made available in a free public database intended to serve as a resource for research on the immune response to SARS-CoV-2. The sample metadata nearly always contained a de-identified subject ID, COVID-19 status, age in years and sex. The material from the prospective study consisted of cDNA or gDNA derived from T cells, B-cell-depleted T cells, or PBMCs. The samples were drawn from the first 160 participants of the ongoing ImmuneRACE study and from over 950 subjects provided by 6 global collaborators. Where available, HLA class I and class II types were taken from metadata supplied by the sample provider and were not determined by assay-based typing. What the study reported, not specific to this receptor: Clinical and demographic metadata were provided uncurated, with the amount varying by source and participant.

On this clone itself: Its antigen remains undetermined. Per-base qualities were not stored, and no clone one base away is much larger.

V is cut back by 5 bases and J by 1 base, with 2 bases in the junction unmatched. CDR1 and CDR2, looked up from the germline V gene, are MNHEY and SVGEGT. The CDR3 contains 14 residues, cysteine and phenylalanine counted. Only the CDR3 DNA is retained, 42 bases long and in frame from the first base. A second Seattle source provided samples from volunteer blood donors who had recovered from COVID-19. Each collaborating institution followed its own protocols to collect whole blood in K2EDTA tubes. For TCRbeta analysis, collaborator samples were shipped as frozen whole blood, as isolated PBMCs, or as DNA extracted from either sample type. TCRbeta CDR3 regions were amplified from genomic DNA using the immunoSEQ Assay, a bias-controlled multiplex PCR. Per the original workflow: The number of nucleated cells in each sample was estimated from the amplification of reference gene primers within the assay. To quantify the absolute abundance of each unique TCRbeta CDR3 rearrangement, sequence reads were collapsed and filtered. For each sample, productive Simpson clonality was calculated as the square root of Simpson's diversity index across productive rearrangements. Entries here come from immuneACCESS through TCRdb and include only in-frame sequences with V and J called. Some clones fail to appear in such tables; in the studies checked, an unresolved V gene covers under half of the shortfall, and the cause of the remainder is unknown. The V and J calls and clone size are taken from that table; D and trimming were inferred from the DNA. The sample table shows fewer than 150,000 clones, and approximately 86% are seen once. Clones ranked in the top ten supply about a sixth of the sample.

This chain is built from TRBV6-2 or TRBV6-3 and TRBJ1-1; the junction holds 9 bases that match TRBD1. The clonotype originates from a woman between 45 and 60 years old who had recovered from COVID-19. The sample comprised peripheral blood. The nucleotides are TGTGCCAGCAGTGGACAGGGGAGGAACACTGAAGCTTTCTTT. Translation gives CASSGQGRNTEAFF.